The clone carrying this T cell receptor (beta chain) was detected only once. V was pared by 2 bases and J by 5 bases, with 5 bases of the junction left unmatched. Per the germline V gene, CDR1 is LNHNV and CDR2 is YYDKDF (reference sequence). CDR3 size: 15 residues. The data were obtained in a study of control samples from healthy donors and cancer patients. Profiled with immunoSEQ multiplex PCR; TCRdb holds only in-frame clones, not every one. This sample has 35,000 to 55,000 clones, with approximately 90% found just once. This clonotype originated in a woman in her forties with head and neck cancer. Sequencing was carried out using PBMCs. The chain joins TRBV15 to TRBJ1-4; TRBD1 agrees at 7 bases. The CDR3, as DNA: TGTGCCACCAGCAGAAACAGGGGACCCAATGAAAAACTGTTTTTT. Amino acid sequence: CATSRNRGPNEKLFF.